One sample yielded the 27 T cell receptor beta chains listed below, sequenced in a study. TCRdb used MiXCR to reprocess the 5' RACE reads, holding one entry per CDR3 protein. This repertoire shows approximately 30,000 distinct CDR3 sequences, roughly 24% found once; its top ten account for roughly 4.5%. The sequenced sample consisted of memory CD4+ T cells sorted from blood. Sample subset: memory CD4+ T cells, CD4+CD45RO+CD25-. The source is a female donor with breast cancer.

Turning to this clonotype: A read error may be the cause here, since a much bigger clone is one base away. The rearrangement uses TRBV7-8 and TRBJ1-4, with TRBD1 matching 11 bases. The CDR3 consists of 15 residues. Per germline, CDR1 SGHVS and CDR2 FQNEAQ. The CDR3 reads CASSSAGTGGEKLIF. As DNA, the CDR3 is TGTGCCAGCAGTTCCGCCGGGACAGGGGGTGAAAAACTGATTTTT.

This clonotype has just a few counts. The chain combines TRBV4-1 with TRBJ2-2, with D unresolved. The CDR3 is made up of 15 amino acids. The V end lost 5 bases, the J end lost 0 bases, and 10 bases lay between the germline ends. Germline V gives CDR1 MGHRA, CDR2 YSYEKL. CDR3 loop: CASSSTVTNTGELFF. As DNA, the CDR3 is TGCGCCAGCAGCTCCACGGTTACGAACACCGGGGAGCTGTTTTTT.

With regard to this clonotype: Germline and junction disagree at one end, which may indicate a read error. The chain joins TRBV6-6 to TRBJ2-1; D is undetermined. The CDR3 spans 16 residues. Germline V gene data show CDR1 as MNHNY and CDR2 as SVGAGI (reference sequence). CDR3 sequence (DNA): TGTGCCGGCAGTTACTCTGCGGCGGCCCGTTACAATGAGCAGTTCTTC. It yields the protein CAGSYSAAARYNEQFF.

This clonotype has more than one count but fewer than ten. This chain joins TRBV28 and TRBJ1-2, with no clear D. Per the germline V gene, CDR1 is MDHEN and CDR2 is SYDVKM. The CDR3 is 14 amino acids. The ends were cut back, 2 bases at V and 4 bases at J, with 11 bases in the middle. CDR3 in amino acids: CASSLRGRSYGYTF. The CDR3 nucleotides are TGTGCCAGCAGTTTAAGAGGGCGTTCCTATGGCTACACCTTC.

This clonotype was observed many times. The genes are TRBV24-1 and TRBJ2-1, with 12 bases matching TRBD2. CDR3 length: 15 amino acids. CDR1 KGHDR and CDR2 SFDVKD come from the germline V gene. V dropped 10 bases and J dropped 0; count of bases not matched to a gene: 3. In DNA, the CDR3 is TGTGCCACAGGACTAGCGGGGAGCTCCTACAATGAGCAGTTCTTC. Protein sequence: CATGLAGSSYNEQFF.

This clonotype has just a few counts. V usage is TRBV24-1 and J usage is TRBJ2-1, with D tentatively TRBD1 (5 bases). Germline assignment: CDR1 KGHDR and CDR2 SFDVKD. Trimming took off 0 bases at V and 11 bases at J, with 10 bases between the two ends. There are 13 residues in the CDR3. CDR3 protein: CATSDLVRVQQFF. The DNA of the CDR3 is TGTGCCACCAGTGATTTGGTCAGGGTTCAGCAGTTCTTC.

This clonotype has more than one count but fewer than ten. The V call is TRBV5-1, the J call TRBJ2-1, with D tentatively TRBD1 (6 bases). The length of the CDR3 is 19 residues. V gave up 3 bases and J gave up 2 bases, with 24 bases separating them. Per germline, CDR1 SGHRS and CDR2 YFSETQ. The CDR3 region is CASSSGPLSGGLTYNEQFF. CDR3 DNA: TGCGCCAGCAGCTCTGGGCCCCTTAGTGGGGGCCTAACCTACAATGAGCAGTTCTTC.

This clonotype came up many times. The chain couples TRBV6-1 to TRBJ2-5; D unclear. Germline CDR1 is MNHNS and CDR2 is SASEGT. This CDR3 comprises 14 residues. The V and J ends lost 0 bases and 7 bases respectively, with 12 bases between them. The CDR3 reads CASSEALASRTQYF. As DNA, the CDR3 is TGTGCCAGCAGTGAAGCGTTGGCATCCCGGACCCAGTACTTC.

The rearrangement links TRBV29-1 to TRBJ2-6; either TRBD1 or TRBD2 may supply D (5 bases each). Deletions cut 6 bases from V and 2 bases from J, with 11 bases between. The CDR3 is 14 amino acids. Germline CDR1 reads SQVTM; CDR2 reads ANQGSEA. The CDR3 DNA reads as TGCAGCGTCCGCGAGGGGACTGGGGCCAACGTCCTGACTTTC. Its translation is CSVREGTGANVLTF.

The chain couples TRBV5-1 to TRBJ2-2, with D possibly being TRBD1 (5 bases). Germline CDR1 reads SGHRS; CDR2 reads YFSETQ. This CDR3 has 17 amino acids. Trimming took 1 base from V and 0 from J, leaving 13 bases between them. The CDR3 bases are TGCGCCAGCAGCTTGAAACAGGACCATCCGAACACCGGGGAGCTGTTTTTT. Encoded protein: CASSLKQDHPNTGELFF.

This clonotype came up a few times. CDR3 sequence reads: CASSAPLGGKRTDTQYF. DNA of the CDR3: TGTGCCAGCAGCGCACCTCTAGGGGGGAAGCGCACAGATACGCAGTATTTT. The gene calls are TRBV9 and TRBJ2-3; D assignment may be TRBD1 or TRBD2 (6 bases each). Looked up from germline, CDR1 is SGDLS and CDR2 is YYNGEE. The CDR3 length is 17 residues. Between the trimmed V and J ends, which lost 3 bases and 1 base, there was a span of 18 bases.

The chain has TRBV20-1 and TRBJ1-6; possibly TRBD1 for D (5 bases). Germline CDR1 DFQATT, CDR2 SNEGSKA (reference sequence). The CDR3 is made up of 17 amino acids. V was clipped by 5 bases and J by 4 bases, with 21 bases between them. CDR3 amino acids: CSAGKGPNLNYNSPLHF. For the CDR3, the DNA is TGCAGTGCTGGGAAGGGGCCCAATCTCAATTATAATTCACCCCTCCACTTT.

This chain uses TRBV5-1 with TRBJ2-3; the D gene is possibly TRBD2 (7 bases). CDR1 and CDR2 from the germline V gene are SGHRS and YFSETQ. The CDR3 totals 15 residues. The V and J ends lost 0 bases and 2 bases respectively, with 10 bases between them. CDR3 in DNA: TGCGCCAGCAGCTTGGAGGGGGGGTACACAGATACGCAGTATTTT. It codes for CASSLEGGYTDTQYF.

This clonotype is a singleton in its sample. At one end the junction does not follow the germline gene, possibly because of a read error. The V call is TRBV7-2, the J call TRBJ2-1; 13 nucleotides agree with TRBD2. From germline, CDR1 is SGHTA and CDR2 FQGNSA. CDR3 length equals 14 residues. The CDR3 reads CASSRTSGGNELFF. DNA of the CDR3: TGTGCCAGCAGCCGGACTAGCGGGGGCAATGAGCTGTTCTTC.

This clonotype was detected a few times. The chain employs TRBV4-1 and TRBJ2-7, with 7 bases lining up with TRBD2. Germline V gene lookup returns CDR1 MGHRA and CDR2 YSYEKL. With 0 bases clipped from V and 3 bases from J, the junction kept 2 bases outside the gene matches. There are 14 residues in the CDR3. Here the CDR3 DNA reads TGCGCCAGCAGCCAAGACCGGACTAGCTACGAGCAGTACTTC. Translating gives CASSQDRTSYEQYF.

The table lists this clonotype with many counts. This chain uses TRBV6-2 or TRBV6-3 with TRBJ2-5; possible D gene TRBD2, 5 bases. Trimming cost V 5 bases and J 0 bases, with 7 bases left between them. Germline V CDR1 and CDR2: MNHEY, SVGEGT. The CDR3 runs to 13 residues. CDR3 sequence reads: CASSPDYQETQYF. For the CDR3, the DNA is TGTGCCAGCAGTCCGGACTACCAAGAGACCCAGTACTTC.

This clonotype was seen more than once but under ten times. This chain joins TRBV11-2 and TRBJ2-7, with D perhaps matching TRBD2 (6 bases). The V end was cut by 6 bases, the J end by 0 bases, with 18 bases between. CDR1 and CDR2 (germline): SGHAT, FQNNGV. This CDR3 has 16 residues. The CDR3 sequence: CASRPFALAASYEQYF. The DNA for the CDR3 is TGTGCCAGCAGGCCGTTTGCGTTAGCGGCCTCCTACGAGCAGTACTTC.

This clonotype appeared many times. The chain recombines TRBV5-6 with TRBJ1-2, with a tentative D call TRBD1 (5 bases). CDR3 length: 13 residues. V was cut by 4 bases and J by 8 bases, with 15 bases left in between. The germline V gene has CDR1 SGHDT and CDR2 YYEEEE. As DNA, the CDR3 is TGTGCCAGCAGCCCGGGGGATGCCGGGGGCTACACCTTC. This translates into CASSPGDAGGYTF.

In its sample, this clonotype was seen a few times. The chain uses TRBV7-9 and TRBJ2-7; no clear D gene. V was cut by 5 bases and J by 3 bases, with 5 bases left in between. CDR3 length: 11 residues. Germline V gene data show CDR1 as SEHNR and CDR2 as FQNEAQ (reference sequence). CDR3 coding DNA: TGTGCCAGCAGCGGCCACTACGAGCAGTACTTC. Amino acids: CASSGHYEQYF.

This clonotype was picked up a small number of times. The gene calls are TRBV12-3 or TRBV12-4 and TRBJ1-4; TRBD1 is a possible D gene (6 bases). V shed 3 bases and J shed 14 bases, with 19 bases lying between them. The CDR3 length is 14 residues. CDR3 nucleotide sequence: TGTGCCAGCAGTTTGCTCCGGACGGGGGCTTACCTGTTTTTT. It encodes CASSLLRTGAYLFF.

The chain links TRBV7-3 to TRBJ1-1; unclear D gene. V lost 5 bases to trimming and J lost 5 bases, with 12 bases between them. The germline V gene has CDR1 SGHTA and CDR2 FQGTGA. The CDR3 spans 13 residues. This chain's CDR3 is CASSPRGRTEAFF. CDR3 DNA: TGTGCCAGCAGCCCTCGGGGTAGGACTGAAGCTTTCTTT.

The V call is TRBV4-2, the J call TRBJ2-5; either TRBD1 or TRBD2 may fit D (5 bases each). Trimming left V 0 bases short and J 1 base short, with 15 bases between. This CDR3 has 17 amino acids. The V gene's germline CDR1 is LGHNA and CDR2 YNFKEQ. The CDR3 here is CASSQELGRGFQETQYF. CDR3 nucleotide sequence: TGTGCCAGCAGCCAAGAACTCGGTCGGGGCTTCCAAGAGACCCAGTACTTC.

Comments on this clonotype: This may arise from a read error, as a much more abundant clone is one base away. The chain employs TRBV12-3 or TRBV12-4 and TRBJ1-2; D not resolved. Deletions cut 3 bases from V and 7 bases from J, with 12 bases between. The CDR3 sequence is 13 residues long. The CDR3 spells CASSFAFKGGYTF. The CDR3 DNA follows: TGTGCCAGCAGTTTTGCGTTTAAGGGTGGCTACACCTTC.

This clonotype was observed many times. This chain links TRBV28 with TRBJ2-3, with 10 positions matching TRBD1. Losses at the gene ends were 4 bases for V and 4 bases for J; bases not matched to a gene: 8. This CDR3 has 16 residues. Germline CDR1 MDHEN, CDR2 SYDVKM. The chain's CDR3 is CASSSPGTGVADTQYF. The CDR3 region has the DNA TGTGCCAGCAGTTCCCCCGGGACAGGGGTTGCAGATACGCAGTATTTT.

Many counts were recorded for this clonotype. The rearrangement links TRBV27 to TRBJ2-4; 7 nucleotides line up with TRBD1. The CDR3 totals 14 residues. In germline, CDR1 is MNHEY, CDR2 SMNVEV (reference sequence). The V and J ends lost 5 bases and 9 bases, in that order; junction bases with no gene match: 10. DNA for the CDR3: TGTGCCAGCAGTAGGGGGCCACTGGGGAGCATTCAGTACTTC. Protein product: CASSRGPLGSIQYF.

This clonotype was observed many times. Relative to the germline gene, one junction end is altered; a read error may explain this. The chain couples TRBV6-1 to TRBJ1-4, with D maybe TRBD1 (5 bases). This CDR3 has 16 residues. The germline CDR1 and CDR2 sequences are MNHNS and SASEGT. The CDR3 sequence is CASSESSGGTIEKLFF. Here the CDR3 DNA reads TGTGCCAGCAGTGAAAGTTCCGGGGGGACTATTGAAAAACTGTTTTTT.

Regarding this clonotype: It may be a read error: a sequence one base away is much more abundant. J is TRBJ2-7 and V is TRBV10-3, with 12 bases fitting TRBD1. CDR3 size: 14 residues. The germline V gene has CDR1 ENHRY and CDR2 SYGVKD. The CDR3 nucleotides are TGTGCCGTCAGTGGGACAGGGGGCCCAAACGAGCAGTACTTC. Its protein is CAVSGTGGPNEQYF.